The 8 T cell receptor beta chains reported below all come from one sample, sequenced in a study of regulatory T cells in long-lasting Graves disease. Sequencing libraries for TCR beta were prepared with iRepertoire HTBI primers and Arm-PCR of CDR3 regions. TCRdb reprocessed the multiplex PCR reads with MiXCR, giving one entry per CDR3 protein. This table has 400,000 or so distinct CDR3 sequences, 20% appearing once. Time point defined: persistent/refractory GD, antithyroid drugs over 5 years with positive TRAb. PBMCs were the source of the RNA used for TCR sequencing. Here the sequenced sample was peripheral blood mononuclear cells (PBMCs), taken when the disease was refractory, from a patient treated with antithyroid drugs. The receptors stem from a female donor with Graves disease.

This clonotype turned up a few times. This chain uses TRBV11-2 with TRBJ2-3; D tentatively reads TRBD1 or TRBD2 (5 bases each). Germline CDR1 SGHAT, CDR2 FQNNGV. V was trimmed by 5 bases and J by 0 bases, leaving 12 bases between them. The CDR3 loop spans 15 amino acids. The CDR3 nucleotides read TGTGCCAGCAGCCCGGGGCAGGGAAGCACAGATACGCAGTATTTT. As protein: CASSPGQGSTDTQYF.

This clonotype has at least ten counts. This chain uses TRBV10-3 with TRBJ1-1; D remains unclear. Trimming took 2 bases from V and 4 from J, leaving 5 bases between them. The length of the CDR3 is 12 residues. Germline loops: CDR1 ENHRY, CDR2 SYGVKD. For the CDR3, the DNA is TGTGCCATCAGTGAGCCGGGCACTGAAGCTTTCTTT. Amino acids: CAISEPGTEAFF.

The chain couples TRBV18 to TRBJ2-7; D may match TRBD1 or TRBD2 (5 bases each). Trimming took 2 bases from V and 3 from J, leaving 11 bases between them. The CDR3 sequence is 14 residues long. Germline V gene sequence: CDR1 KGHSH, CDR2 LQKENI. CDR3 DNA sequence: TGTGCCAGCTCACCAGGGGCAGGACTCTACGAGCAGTACTTC. It yields the protein CASSPGAGLYEQYF.

In this sample, this clonotype turned up a few times. This chain uses TRBV5-5 with TRBJ2-7, with TRBD2 matching over 10 bases. The CDR3 is made up of 14 amino acids. Germline loops: CDR1 SGHKS, CDR2 YYEKEE (reference sequence). V dropped 2 bases and J dropped 5; count of bases not matched to a gene: 4. The CDR3 sequence: CASSFSGGRNEQYF. In nucleotides, the CDR3 is TGTGCCAGCAGCTTTAGCGGGGGGCGGAACGAGCAGTACTTC.

This chain uses TRBV16 with TRBJ1-5; D gene uncertain. The V end was cut by 4 bases, the J end by 0 bases, with 7 bases between. CDR1 is KGHSY and CDR2 is FQNENV in the germline V gene. The CDR3 sequence is 14 residues long. The CDR3 region has the DNA TGTGCCAGCAGCCCATCCCATAGCAATCAGCCCCAGCATTTT. This translates into CASSPSHSNQPQHF.

The J gene is TRBJ2-3, the V gene TRBV3-1; 9 nucleotides align to TRBD2. The CDR3 has 16 residues. The germline V gene has CDR1 LGHDT and CDR2 YNNKEL (reference sequence). Germline trimming cut 5 bases from V and 0 bases from J; bases unmatched to any gene: 6. CDR3 coding DNA: TGTGCCAGCAGCGCTGTCACTAGCGGGAGCACAGATACGCAGTATTTT. It specifies CASSAVTSGSTDTQYF.

This clonotype has at least ten counts. J is TRBJ1-1 and V is TRBV7-2, with unresolved D. This CDR3 comprises 15 residues. V gave up 5 bases and J gave up 0 bases, with 13 bases separating them. Germline CDR1 SGHTA, CDR2 FQGNSA. The chain's CDR3 is CASSPLFGMNTEAFF. Written as DNA, the CDR3 is TGTGCCAGCAGCCCGCTGTTCGGAATGAACACTGAAGCTTTCTTT.

On this clonotype: It may be a read error: a sequence one base away is much more abundant. The chain uses TRBV20-1 and TRBJ2-1; TRBD2 aligns across 10 bases. The CDR3 is 15 amino acids. Germline V gives CDR1 DFQATT, CDR2 SNEGSKA (reference sequence). The DNA for the CDR3 is TGCAGTGCCAGACAGCGGGAGGGCTCCTACAATGGGCAGTTCTTC. This sequence encodes CSARQREGSYNGQFF.